These 3 T cell receptor beta chains were sequenced from one sample in a study of beta chain features in type 1 diabetes. Study outcomes and limitations: The study found moderately but significantly shorter TCRB CDR3s in all four CD4+ subsets of Type 1 diabetes patients.

No antigen is known for these receptors. The entirety of the isolated RNA underwent reverse transcription, so expressed TCRB transcripts were sequenced. Sequencing was performed with immunoSEQ multiplex PCR; in TCRdb, only in-frame clones are kept and a portion is missing. The sample yields 150,000 to 180,000 clones, under 13% seen once. Sequencing was carried out using central memory CD4+ T cells from blood. These receptors came from a man younger than 40 with type 1 diabetes.

This sequence joins TRBV2 and TRBJ1-5; 8 bases align to TRBD1. The germline V gene has CDR1 SNHLY and CDR2 FYNNEI. V was clipped by 5 bases and J by 2 bases; unmatched bases: 8. The CDR3 is 16 amino acids. For the CDR3, the DNA is TGTGCCAGCAGTCGGACAGGGTCCGGTGGCAATCAGCCCCAGCATTTT. Protein: CASSRTGSGGNQPQHF.

This clone was counted only a few times. This sequence joins TRBV28 and TRBJ1-1, with D perhaps TRBD1 (6 bases). V dropped 4 bases and J dropped 5 bases, with 8 bases sitting between them. Germline assignment: CDR1 MDHEN and CDR2 SYDVKM. This CDR3 is built from 12 residues. CDR3 residues: CASSSDSTEAFF. CDR3 sequence (DNA): TGTGCCAGCAGTTCGGACAGTACTGAAGCTTTCTTT.

The chain combines TRBV23-1 with TRBJ1-5; D remains unclear. TRBV23-1 is an ORF for which the function is uncertain. The length of the CDR3 is 21 residues. Trimming took off 6 bases at V and 6 bases at J, with 36 bases between the two ends. The CDR3 DNA reads TGCGCCAGCAGACGTTTTCCCTCCTCGACACTATGCCACGACGCGGGTCAGCCCCAGCATTTT. Its translation: CASRRFPSSTLCHDAGQPQHF.